The clone carrying this T cell receptor beta chain was seen a single time. The entry originates in a study of control samples from healthy donors and cancer patients. The V gene's germline CDR1 is LGHNA and CDR2 YNFKEQ. Trimming shortened V by 6 bases and J by 7 bases, and 15 bases separated the two germline ends. This CDR3 contains 14 residues. The assay was immunoSEQ multiplex PCR, and TCRdb's table has in-frame clones only and misses some. Of tens of thousands of clones in the sample, 90% to 95% were seen once. This sequence originates from a man in his 60s in good health. Sequences were obtained from blood. The genes are TRBV4-2 and TRBJ1-4, with TRBD1 as a possible D gene (5 bases). The CDR3 sequence: CASSGDRTAEKLFF. CDR3 coding DNA: TGTGCCAGCAGTGGAGACAGAACCGCTGAAAAACTGTTTTTT.